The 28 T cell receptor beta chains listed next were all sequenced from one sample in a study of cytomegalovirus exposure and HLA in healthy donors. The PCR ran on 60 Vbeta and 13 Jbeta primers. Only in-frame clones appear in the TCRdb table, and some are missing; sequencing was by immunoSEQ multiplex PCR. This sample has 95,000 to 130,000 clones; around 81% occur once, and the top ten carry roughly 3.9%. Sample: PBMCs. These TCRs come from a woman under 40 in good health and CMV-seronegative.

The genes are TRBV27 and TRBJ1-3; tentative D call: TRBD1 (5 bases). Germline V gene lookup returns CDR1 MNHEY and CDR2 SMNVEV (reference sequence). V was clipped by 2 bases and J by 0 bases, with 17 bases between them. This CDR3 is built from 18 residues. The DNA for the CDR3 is TGTGCCAGCAGTTTAAGCAGGGTAGCTGCCAACTCTGGAAACACCATATATTTT. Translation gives CASSLSRVAANSGNTIYF.

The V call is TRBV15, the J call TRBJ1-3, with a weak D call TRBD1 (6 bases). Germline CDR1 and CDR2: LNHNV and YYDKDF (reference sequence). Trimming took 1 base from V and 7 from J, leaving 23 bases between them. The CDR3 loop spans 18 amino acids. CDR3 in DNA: TGTGCCACCAGCAGAGGATTTCCGGGACAAATACCGGGGAACACCATATATTTT. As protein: CATSRGFPGQIPGNTIYF.

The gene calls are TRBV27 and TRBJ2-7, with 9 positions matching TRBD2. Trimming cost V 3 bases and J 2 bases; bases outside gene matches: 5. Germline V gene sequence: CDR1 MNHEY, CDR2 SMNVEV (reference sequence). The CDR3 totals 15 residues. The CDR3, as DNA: TGTGCCAGCAGTTTCGTTGCGGGAGGGGCCTACGAGCAGTACTTC. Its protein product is CASSFVAGGAYEQYF.

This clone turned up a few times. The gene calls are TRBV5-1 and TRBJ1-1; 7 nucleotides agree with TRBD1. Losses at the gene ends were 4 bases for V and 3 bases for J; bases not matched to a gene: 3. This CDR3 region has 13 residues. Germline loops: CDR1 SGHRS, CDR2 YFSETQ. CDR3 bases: TGCGCCAGCAGCCCCACAGGGGACACTGAAGCTTTCTTT. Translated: CASSPTGDTEAFF.

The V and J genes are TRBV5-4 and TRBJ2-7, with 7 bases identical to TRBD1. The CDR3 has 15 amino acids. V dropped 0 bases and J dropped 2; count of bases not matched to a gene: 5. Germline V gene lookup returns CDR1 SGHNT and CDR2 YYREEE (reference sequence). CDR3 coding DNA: TGTGCCAGCAGCTTGGAGGCAGGGGGTCCCTACGAGCAGTACTTC. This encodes CASSLEAGGPYEQYF. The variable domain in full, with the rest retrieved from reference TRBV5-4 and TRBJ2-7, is ETGVTQSPTHLIKTRGQQVTLRCSSQSGHNTVSWYQQALGQGPQFIFQYYREEENGRGNFPPRFSGLQFPNYSSELNVNALELDDSALYLCASSLEAGGPYEQYFGPGTRLTVT.

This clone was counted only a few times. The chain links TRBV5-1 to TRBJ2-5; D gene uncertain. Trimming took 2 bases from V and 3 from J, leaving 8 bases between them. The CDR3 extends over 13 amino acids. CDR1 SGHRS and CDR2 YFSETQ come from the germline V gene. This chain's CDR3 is CASSFQSKETQYF. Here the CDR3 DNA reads TGCGCCAGCAGCTTCCAGTCAAAAGAGACCCAGTACTTC.

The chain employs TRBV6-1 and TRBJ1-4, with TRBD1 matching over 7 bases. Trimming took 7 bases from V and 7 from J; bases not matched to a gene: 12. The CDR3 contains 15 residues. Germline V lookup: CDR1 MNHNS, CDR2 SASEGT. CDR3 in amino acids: CASNPDRARGEKLFF. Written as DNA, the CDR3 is TGTGCCAGCAACCCAGACAGGGCCAGGGGTGAAAAACTGTTTTTT.

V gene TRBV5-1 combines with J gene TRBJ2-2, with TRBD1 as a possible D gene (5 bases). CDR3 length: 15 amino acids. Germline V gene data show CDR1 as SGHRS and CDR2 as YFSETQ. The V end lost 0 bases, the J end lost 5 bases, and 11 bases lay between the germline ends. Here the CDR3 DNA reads TGCGCCAGCAGCTTGGAGGGGTCGGAGACCGGGGAGCTGTTTTTT. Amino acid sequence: CASSLEGSETGELFF.

For the CDR3, the DNA is TGTGCCAGCAGCTTAACGCCGACAGGGGGGTCAACCGAGCAGTACTTC. This gives the protein CASSLTPTGGSTEQYF. The rearrangement joins TRBV7-3 to TRBJ2-7; 9 bases align to TRBD1. CDR1 and CDR2 (germline): SGHTA, FQGTGA. V shed 0 bases and J 6 bases; nucleotides not matched to a gene: 9. This CDR3 contains 16 residues.

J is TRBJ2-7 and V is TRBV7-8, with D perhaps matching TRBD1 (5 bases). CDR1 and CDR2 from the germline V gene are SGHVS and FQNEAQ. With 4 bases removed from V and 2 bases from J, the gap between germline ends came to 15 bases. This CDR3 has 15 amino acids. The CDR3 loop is CASSSQLTGAYEQYF. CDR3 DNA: TGTGCCAGCAGCTCACAGTTAACAGGAGCCTACGAGCAGTACTTC.

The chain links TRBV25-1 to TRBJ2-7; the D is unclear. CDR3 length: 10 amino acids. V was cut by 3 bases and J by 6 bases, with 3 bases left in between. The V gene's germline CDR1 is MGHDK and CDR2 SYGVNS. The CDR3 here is CASSDSEQYF. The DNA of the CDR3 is TGTGCCAGCAGTGACTCCGAGCAGTACTTC.

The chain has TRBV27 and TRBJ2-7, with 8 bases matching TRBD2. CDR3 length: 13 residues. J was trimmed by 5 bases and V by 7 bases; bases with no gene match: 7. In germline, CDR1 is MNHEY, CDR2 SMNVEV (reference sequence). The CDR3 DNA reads TGTGCCAGCATCAAGGCGGGGGGCCACGAGCAGTACTTC. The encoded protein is CASIKAGGHEQYF.

Here the CDR3 reads CASSPGDRGKNTGELFF. CDR3 DNA sequence: TGCGCCAGCAGCCCTGGGGACAGGGGGAAGAACACCGGGGAGCTGTTTTTT. V and J are TRBV5-1 and TRBJ2-2, with 11 bases aligning to TRBD1. This CDR3 region has 17 residues. Germline assignment: CDR1 SGHRS and CDR2 YFSETQ. The ends lost 4 bases at V and 1 base at J; junction bases unmatched: 6.

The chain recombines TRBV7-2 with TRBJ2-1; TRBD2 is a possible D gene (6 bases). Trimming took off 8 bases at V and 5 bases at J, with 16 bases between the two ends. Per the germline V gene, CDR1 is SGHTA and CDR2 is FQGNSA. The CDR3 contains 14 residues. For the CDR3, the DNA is TGTGCCAGCGGCGCCGGGACTCTTGACAATGAGCAGTTCTTC. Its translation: CASGAGTLDNEQFF. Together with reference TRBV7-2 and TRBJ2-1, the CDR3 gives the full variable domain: GAGVSQSPSNKVTEKGKDVELRCDPISGHTALYWYRQSLGQGLEFLIYFQGNSAPDKSGLPSDRFSAERTGGSVSTLTIQRTQQEDSAVYLCASGAGTLDNEQFFGPGTRLTVL.

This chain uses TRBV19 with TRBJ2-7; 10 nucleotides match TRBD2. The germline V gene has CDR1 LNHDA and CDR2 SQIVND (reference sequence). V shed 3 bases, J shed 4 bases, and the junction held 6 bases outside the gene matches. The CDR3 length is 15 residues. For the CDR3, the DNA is TGTGCCAGTAGTATTCAAGGTAGCGGGAGGTACGAGCAGTACTTC. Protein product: CASSIQGSGRYEQYF.

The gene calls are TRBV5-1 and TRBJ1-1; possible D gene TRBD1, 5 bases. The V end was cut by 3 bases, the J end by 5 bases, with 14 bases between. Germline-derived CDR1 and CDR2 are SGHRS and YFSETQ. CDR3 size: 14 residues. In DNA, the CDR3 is TGCGCCAGCAGCTCGGACAACGGGAGGACTGAAGCTTTCTTT. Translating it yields CASSSDNGRTEAFF.

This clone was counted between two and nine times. CDR3 nucleotides: TGTGCCAGCACCCCAGGGGGGACAGTGCGAGAGCAGTACTTC. As protein: CASTPGGTVREQYF. V is TRBV28 and J is TRBJ2-7; D might be TRBD1 (7 bases). Germline loops: CDR1 MDHEN, CDR2 SYDVKM. CDR3 length equals 14 residues. The ends were cut back, 7 bases at V and 7 bases at J, with 20 bases in the middle.

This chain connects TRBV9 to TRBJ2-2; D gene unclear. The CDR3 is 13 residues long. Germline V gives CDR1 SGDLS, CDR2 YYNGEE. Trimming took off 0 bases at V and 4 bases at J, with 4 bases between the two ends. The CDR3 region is CASSVGSTGELFF. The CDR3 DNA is TGTGCCAGCAGCGTAGGGAGCACCGGGGAGCTGTTTTTT.

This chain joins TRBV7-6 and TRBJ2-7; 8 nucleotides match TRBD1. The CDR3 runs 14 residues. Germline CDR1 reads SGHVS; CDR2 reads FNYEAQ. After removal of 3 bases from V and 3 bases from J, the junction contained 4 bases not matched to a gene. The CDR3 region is CASSLTGVGYEQYF. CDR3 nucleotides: TGTGCCAGCAGCTTGACAGGGGTGGGCTACGAGCAGTACTTC.

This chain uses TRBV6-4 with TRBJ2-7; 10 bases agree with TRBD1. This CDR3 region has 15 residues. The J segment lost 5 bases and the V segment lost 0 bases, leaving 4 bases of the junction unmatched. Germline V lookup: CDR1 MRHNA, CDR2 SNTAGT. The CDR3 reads CASSDSGQGGDEQYF. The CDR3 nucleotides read TGTGCCAGCAGTGACTCAGGACAGGGGGGCGACGAGCAGTACTTC.

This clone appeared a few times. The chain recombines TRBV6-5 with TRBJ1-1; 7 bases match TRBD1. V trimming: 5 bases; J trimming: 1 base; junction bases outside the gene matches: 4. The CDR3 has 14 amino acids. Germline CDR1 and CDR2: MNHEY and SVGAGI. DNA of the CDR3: TGTGCCAGCAGTAATCGACAGGGGAACACTGAAGCTTTCTTT. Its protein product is CASSNRQGNTEAFF.

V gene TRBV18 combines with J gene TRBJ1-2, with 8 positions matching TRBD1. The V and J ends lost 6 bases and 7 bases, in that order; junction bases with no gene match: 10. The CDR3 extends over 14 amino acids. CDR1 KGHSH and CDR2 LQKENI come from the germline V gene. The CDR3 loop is CASSSDRGSSGYTF. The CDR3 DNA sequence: TGTGCCAGCTCCTCCGACAGGGGCTCGAGTGGCTACACCTTC.

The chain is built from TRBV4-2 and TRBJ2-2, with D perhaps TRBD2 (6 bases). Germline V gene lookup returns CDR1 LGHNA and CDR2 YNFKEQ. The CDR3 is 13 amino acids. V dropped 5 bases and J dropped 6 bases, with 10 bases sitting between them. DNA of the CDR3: TGTGCCAGCAGCGGTCTAGCGTCCGGGGAGCTGTTTTTT. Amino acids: CASSGLASGELFF.

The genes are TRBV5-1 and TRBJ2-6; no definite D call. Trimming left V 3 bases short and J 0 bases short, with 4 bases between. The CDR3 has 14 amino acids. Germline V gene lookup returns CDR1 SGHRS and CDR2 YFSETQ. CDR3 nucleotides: TGCGCCAGCAGCTCACACTCTGGGGCCAACGTCCTGACTTTC. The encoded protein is CASSSHSGANVLTF.

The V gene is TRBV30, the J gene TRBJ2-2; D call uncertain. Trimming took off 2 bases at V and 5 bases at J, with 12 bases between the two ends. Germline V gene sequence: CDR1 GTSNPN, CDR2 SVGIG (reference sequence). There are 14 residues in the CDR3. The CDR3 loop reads CAWSLTLGTGELFF. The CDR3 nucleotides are TGTGCCTGGAGTTTAACCCTCGGGACCGGGGAGCTGTTTTTT.

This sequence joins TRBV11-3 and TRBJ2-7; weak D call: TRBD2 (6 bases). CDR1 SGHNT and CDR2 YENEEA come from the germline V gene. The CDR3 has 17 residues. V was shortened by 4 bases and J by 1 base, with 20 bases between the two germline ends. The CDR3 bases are TGTGCCAGCAGCTCACGAAACCTGCCGGGAGAGTCCTACGAGCAGTACTTC. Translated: CASSSRNLPGESYEQYF.

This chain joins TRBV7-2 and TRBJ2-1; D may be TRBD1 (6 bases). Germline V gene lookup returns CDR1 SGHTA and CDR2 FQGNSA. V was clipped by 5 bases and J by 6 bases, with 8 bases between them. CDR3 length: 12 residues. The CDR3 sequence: CASSQQGNEQFF. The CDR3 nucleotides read TGTGCCAGCAGCCAACAGGGCAATGAGCAGTTCTTC. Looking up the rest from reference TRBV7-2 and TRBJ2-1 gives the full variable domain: GAGVSQSPSNKVTEKGKDVELRCDPISGHTALYWYRQSLGQGLEFLIYFQGNSAPDKSGLPSDRFSAERTGGSVSTLTIQRTQQEDSAVYLCASSQQGNEQFFGPGTRLTVL.

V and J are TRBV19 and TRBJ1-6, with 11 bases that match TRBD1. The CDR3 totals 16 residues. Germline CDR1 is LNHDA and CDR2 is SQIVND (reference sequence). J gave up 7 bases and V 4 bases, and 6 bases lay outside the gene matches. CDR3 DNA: TGTGCCAGTAGTACTCGGACAGGGGGCAAGAATTCACCCCTCCACTTT. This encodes CASSTRTGGKNSPLHF.